This TCR beta chain was sequenced in a study of blood T cell repertoires in COVID-19 (dated by TCRdb to 2019 to 2021). Study-wide context: Collaborator samples came from the United States, Italy and Spain and covered acute and convalescent phases of COVID-19. The prospective study material was composed of cDNA or gDNA derived from T cells, B-cell-depleted T cells, or PBMCs. Subjects who had been exposed to COVID-19, were actively infected with it, or had recovered from it provided the deeply sampled blood TCRbeta repertoires that made up the dataset. The repertoires were released in a freely available public database intended as a resource for research on the immune response to SARS-CoV-2. The samples were drawn from the first 160 participants of the ongoing ImmuneRACE study and from some 1,300 subjects provided by 6 global collaborators. Nearly every sample came with metadata listing a de-identified subject ID, COVID-19 status, age in years and sex. Where HLA class I and class II types were available, the types were taken from metadata supplied by the sample provider, not from assay-based typing.

The investigation overall reported the following: How much clinical and demographic metadata was included differed by source and by participant, and the metadata was provided uncurated.

Participants in the prospective study were enrolled through a virtual design, were aged about 18 to 100 years, and lived in about 25 United States geographic areas. In the prospective study, participants were assigned to cohorts based on the clinical history participants reported in a screening survey and a study questionnaire. Exposed participants had been in contact with someone with a PCR-confirmed or clinician-diagnosed COVID-19 case within 2 weeks of study entry. In the prospective study, whole blood, serum and a nasopharyngeal or oropharyngeal swab were collected from each participant by mobile phlebotomists. Participants in the prospective study had the option to provide additional blood draws and questionnaires over a roughly two-month period. Blood samples from the prospective study were shipped frozen or at room temperature prior to DNA extraction. As to this clone: The target of this receptor is not known. Base quality data are lacking; no much larger clone is found one base away.

Its CDR3 holds 16 amino acids, cysteine through phenylalanine. Of the read, only the CDR3 DNA is kept; its 48 bases are in frame from base 1. Via the germline V gene, CDR1 is SGDLS and CDR2 YYNGEE. Trimming takes 0 bases from V and 0 bases from J, and the germline ends sit 9 bases apart. TCRbeta CDR3 regions were amplified from genomic DNA by means of the immunoSEQ Assay, a bias-controlled multiplex PCR. The original pipeline was this. The number of nucleated cells in each sample was estimated from the amplification of reference gene primers within the assay. Sequence reads were collapsed and filtered to measure the absolute abundance of every unique TCRbeta CDR3 rearrangement. For each sample, productive Simpson clonality was calculated by taking the square root of Simpson's diversity index across productive rearrangements. This is the immuneACCESS table as TCRdb keeps it, with only in-frame sequences that have V and J called. A part of the clones is gone; compared with another copy, unresolved V genes explain less than half, and the rest is unexplained. V, J and clone size are those of that table, while D and trimming were read from the DNA. Across this sample there are 200,000 to 250,000 clones, with around 90% seen only once. About 4% of the sample comes from the top ten.

The sequence joins TRBV9 to TRBJ1-4; matching of 6 bases hints at TRBD1 as the D gene. The specimen sequenced was PBMCs or T cells enriched from blood (not recorded which). The TCR originated in a woman in her thirties who had been exposed to COVID-19. The nucleotides read TGTGCCAGCAGCGTAGAAGCAGGGGCAACTAATGAAAAACTGTTTTTT. It specifies CASSVEAGATNEKLFF.